These 7 T cell receptor beta chains came from one sample sequenced in a study of cytomegalovirus exposure and HLA in healthy donors. Researchers ran the PCR with 60 Vbeta and 13 Jbeta primers. Sequenced by immunoSEQ multiplex PCR; TCRdb stores in-frame clones only, minus some. The data hold under 150,000 clones, with approximately 70% observed a single time. Sequences were obtained from PBMCs. The source of these receptors is a woman in her forties in good health and CMV-seropositive.

The rearrangement uses TRBV27 and TRBJ2-3; possibly TRBD2 for D (6 bases). The germline V gene has CDR1 MNHEY and CDR2 SMNVEV (reference sequence). CDR3 length: 15 amino acids. Trimming removed 7 bases at V and 1 base at J, with 15 bases between. The CDR3 protein is CASTEGFWGTDTQYF. CDR3 DNA sequence: TGTGCCAGCACGGAGGGGTTCTGGGGCACAGATACGCAGTATTTT.

As DNA, the CDR3 is TGCGCCAGCAGCCGATTACAGGGGGCTGCTCTCGAGACCCAGTACTTC. It specifies CASSRLQGAALETQYF. The chain combines TRBV4-1 with TRBJ2-5; 9 bases fit TRBD1. This CDR3 has 16 amino acids. Per the germline V gene, CDR1 is MGHRA and CDR2 is YSYEKL. The ends lost 4 bases at V and 5 bases at J; junction bases unmatched: 11.

The chain combines TRBV14 with TRBJ2-3; 9 nucleotides agree with TRBD2. The J segment lost 4 bases and the V segment lost 3 bases, leaving 11 bases of the junction unmatched. CDR3 length equals 17 residues. Germline V gives CDR1 SGHDN, CDR2 FVKESK. The CDR3 protein is CASSHATGLARADTQYF. Written as DNA, the CDR3 is TGTGCCAGCAGCCATGCCACAGGACTAGCGAGGGCAGATACGCAGTATTTT.

The CDR3 loop reads CSVITGSGELFF. CDR3 nucleotides: TGCAGCGTTATTACCGGTAGCGGGGAGCTGTTTTTT. The rearrangement joins TRBV29-1 to TRBJ2-2; no clear D gene. The CDR3 spans 12 residues. Trimming took off 5 bases at V and 7 bases at J, with 11 bases between the two ends. Germline CDR1 is SQVTM and CDR2 is ANQGSEA.

CDR3 loop: CASSAPSGIYVEQYF. CDR3 in DNA: TGTGCCAGCAGCGCGCCTAGCGGGATATATGTCGAGCAGTACTTC. The chain recombines TRBV13 with TRBJ2-7, with TRBD2 identical over 9 bases. The CDR3 covers 15 residues. Trimming cost V 5 bases and J 6 bases; bases outside gene matches: 11. Germline CDR1 PRHDT, CDR2 FYEKMQ (reference sequence).

The V call is TRBV11-2, the J call TRBJ2-5; 7 nucleotides agree with TRBD2. CDR3 length: 17 amino acids. V lost 1 base and J lost 5; bases outside the gene matches: 13. CDR1 is SGHAT and CDR2 is FQNNGV in the germline V gene. The CDR3 nucleotides are TGTGCCAGCAGCTTAGTTGTTGGGGGAGGGCCAGGGGAGACCCAGTACTTC. Translating gives CASSLVVGGGPGETQYF.

This clone has only a few counts. This chain connects TRBV19 to TRBJ2-7; 8 nucleotides match TRBD2. V trimming: 4 bases; J trimming: 4 bases; junction bases outside the gene matches: 6. This CDR3 has 14 amino acids. Germline CDR1 and CDR2: LNHDA and SQIVND (reference sequence). The CDR3, as DNA: TGTGCCAGTAGTAGCCGGAGACTAGCGTACGAGCAGTACTTC. This sequence encodes CASSSRRLAYEQYF.